The source of this TCR beta chain is a study of regulatory T cells in long-lasting Graves disease. Time point: newly diagnosed GD, antithyroid drugs for less than 3 months. RNA extracted from PBMCs served as the sequencing template. This clonotype occurred many times. The authors built TCR beta libraries using iRepertoire HTBI primers and Arm-PCR of CDR3 regions. Using its own MiXCR run on the multiplex PCR reads, TCRdb lists one record per CDR3 protein. The sample contains hundreds of thousands of distinct CDR3 sequences, less than 20% of which appear only once. Germline CDR1 SGHNT, CDR2 YENEEA. This CDR3 is 16 amino acids long. The V and J ends lost 5 bases and 5 bases, in that order; junction bases with no gene match: 12. This sample was shared with a second study, whose subject was T cells in Graves' hyperthyroidism and ophthalmopathy. That study reports: The patients, who ranged from 18 to 65 in age, presented with newly diagnosed hyperthyroidism lasting under 2 months.

The chain couples TRBV11-3 to TRBJ2-5; 9 positions match TRBD1. The clonotype was recovered from a woman aged 25-40 years with Graves disease. Sequences were derived from peripheral blood mononuclear cells (PBMCs), sampled at new diagnosis, from a patient treated with antithyroid drugs. The CDR3, as DNA: TGTGCCAGCAGCCCTGGACAGGGGTACCCGGGGGAGACCCAGTACTTC. The encoded protein is CASSPGQGYPGETQYF.